The rows below give T cell receptor beta chains drawn from one sample of a study of cytomegalovirus exposure and HLA in healthy donors. Some clones are missing from TCRdb's copy, which holds only in-frame ones; the method was immunoSEQ multiplex PCR. Of 65,000 to 75,000 clones detected, around 94% appear once; the ten largest clones hold 3.2%. The sample consisted of PBMCs. The receptors here all came from a woman younger than 30 in good health and CMV-seropositive. Each CDR3 is given with its conserved first and last residue. A D gene is named only where the DNA matches it firmly. Size values are once, few and many counts, or a class for expanded clones, and some rows have none.

>TRBJ2-2|TRBV6-5|TRBD2|-
TGTGCCAGCAGTTTGACTAGCGGGAGCGTTGGGGAGCTGTTTTTT
CASSLTSGSVGELFF
>TRBJ1-6|TRBV4-1|-|-
TGCGCCAGCAGCCAAGATAGGAATAGGGGTGTCAATTCACCCCTCCACTTT
CASSQDRNRGVNSPLHF
>TRBJ2-3|TRBV20-1|TRBD2|once
TGCAGTGGCAAGCGGGGGATACAGTATTTT
CSGKRGIQYF
>TRBJ1-5|TRBV28|-|-
TGTGCCAGCAGTTTTCTTGGCCCCCAGCATTTT
CASSFLGPQHF
>TRBJ1-1|TRBV7-9|-|-
TGTGCCAGCAGCTACAGGGAGAACACTGAAGCTTTCTTT
CASSYRENTEAFF
>TRBJ2-7|TRBV7-2|-|once
TGTGCCAGCAGCTTGAGGAGTTTCTACGAGCAGTACTTC
CASSLRSFYEQYF
>TRBJ1-1|TRBV30|TRBD1|once
TGTGCCTGGGGACAGGGAGATACTGAAGCTTTCTTT
CAWGQGDTEAFF
>TRBJ2-2|TRBV12-5|-|-
TGTGCTAGTGCCCCAACAGTACCTCCGAACACCGGGGAGCTGTTTTTT
CASAPTVPPNTGELFF
>TRBJ1-2|TRBV5-3|-|-
TGTGCCAGAAGCTTGGGAAGCGTCCATGGCTACACCTTC
CARSLGSVHGYTF
>TRBJ2-7|TRBV5-1|-|once
TGCGCCAGCAGCTTGGACCCTCACAACGAGCAGTACTTC
CASSLDPHNEQYF
>TRBJ2-1|TRBV7-2|-|-
TGTGCCAGCAGATTCTCAGGGGTGGATGGTGAGCAGTTCTTC
CASRFSGVDGEQFF
>TRBJ2-2|TRBV5-4|-|-
TGTGCCAGCAGCTTATCAGGGGAAACCGGGGAGCTGTTTTTT
CASSLSGETGELFF
>TRBJ2-5|TRBV2|-|-
TGTGCCAGCAGAAACAGGGTTGAGACCCAGTACTTC
CASRNRVETQYF
>TRBJ1-5|TRBV5-4|-|-
TGTGCCAGCAGCTTCGGGGTTGGGCAGCCCCAGCATTTT
CASSFGVGQPQHF
>TRBJ2-3|TRBV21-1|-|-
TGTGCCAGCAGCAACCTAGCGGGAGACGATACGCAGTATTTT
CASSNLAGDDTQYF
>TRBJ1-2|TRBV5-1|-|-
TGCGCCAGCAGCCCGGACAAAAACTATGGCTACACCTTC
CASSPDKNYGYTF
>TRBJ2-2|TRBV6-4|-|-
TGTGCCAGCAGCGAGACAGGCCCTACCGGGGAGCTGTTTTTT
CASSETGPTGELFF
>TRBJ2-3|TRBV9|-|-
TGTGCCAGCAGCGTTGGGGGGGGCCTGATAGATACGCAGTATTTT
CASSVGGGLIDTQYF
>TRBJ1-2|TRBV7-9|TRBD1|-
TGTGCCAGCAGGCGCCAATCGACAGGGAACTATGGCTACACCTTC
CASRRQSTGNYGYTF